These T cell receptor beta chains were read from a single sample in a study of blood T cell repertoires in COVID-19. Clones were sequenced by immunoSEQ multiplex PCR, and TCRdb holds only the in-frame ones, with some missing. The sample has under 300,000 clones; roughly 80% are singletons. Sequencing used peripheral blood. The receptors derive from a woman aged 40 to 50 with active or convalescent COVID-19. CDR3s include the opening cysteine and the closing phenylalanine or tryptophan. D genes are given only for firm matches. Clone size is given for some rows only: seen once, a few or many times, or a class if the clone is expanded.

clone_size | d_call | j_call | v_call | cdr3_nt | cdr3_aa
- | - | TRBJ1-2 | TRBV7-2 | TGTGCCAGCAGCTTACTGGCTCTTTCTCACTATGGCTACACCTTC | CASSLLALSHYGYTF
- | - | TRBJ1-4 | TRBV6-5 | TGTGCCAGCAGTTACTCCGGGACTAGTGATGAAAAACTGTTTTTT | CASSYSGTSDEKLFF
- | - | TRBJ1-4 | TRBV5-1 | TGCGCCAGCAGCCCTTGGGGACTCGACAGTATAAATGAAAAACTGTTTTTT | CASSPWGLDSINEKLFF
- | TRBD2 | TRBJ2-3 | TRBV10-3 | TGTGCCATCAGTGGGACTAGCGGGGGAGCCATCCTAACAGATACGCAGTATTTT | CAISGTSGGAILTDTQYF
- | - | TRBJ1-6 | TRBV19 | TGTGCCAGTAGTCCGAAGCCTGTCTCACCCCTCCACTTT | CASSPKPVSPLHF
- | TRBD1 | TRBJ1-5 | TRBV3-1/TRBV3-2 | TGTGCCAGCAGCCAAGAAGGAGGGGGCAGGGGGAAGCATCAGCCCCAGCATTTT | CASSQEGGGRGKHQPQHF
few | - | TRBJ2-7 | TRBV7-2 | TGTGCCAGCAGCTTAGATCACAGAGCTACGCAGCAGTACTTC | CASSLDHRATQQYF
few | - | TRBJ2-5 | TRBV20-1 | TGCAGTGCTAGTCGACCAGGGGTTTGGGAGACCCAGTACTTC | CSASRPGVWETQYF
few | - | TRBJ1-6 | TRBV28 | TGTGCCAGCAGTTTAGTTGAGGGGGTTAGAGTAAATTCACCCCTCCACTTT | CASSLVEGVRVNSPLHF
few | TRBD1 | TRBJ1-6 | TRBV19 | TGTGCCAGTAGTAACCGACAGGGTGGGATGGATTCACCCCTCCACTTT | CASSNRQGGMDSPLHF
- | - | TRBJ2-2 | TRBV21-1 | TGTGCCAGCAGCAAATTACAAGGGGGACGGGCGAACACCGGGGAGCTGTTTTTT | CASSKLQGGRANTGELFF
- | - | TRBJ2-3 | TRBV5-1 | TGCGCCAGCAGCTTTACTAACACAGATACGCAGTATTTT | CASSFTNTDTQYF
- | TRBD1 | TRBJ2-3 | TRBV7-6 | TGTGCCAGCAGCCCCCAACTCGGACAGGCTTCGTGGACAGATACGCAGTATTTT | CASSPQLGQASWTDTQYF
- | - | TRBJ2-3 | TRBV6-2/TRBV6-3 | TGTGCCAGCAGTTACTCGACCGGGTTAGATACGCAGTATTTT | CASSYSTGLDTQYF
- | - | TRBJ2-6 | TRBV5-5 | TGTGCCAGCAGCTCGGCAGGGGCTGGGGCCAACGTCCTGACTTTC | CASSSAGAGANVLTF
- | TRBD2 | TRBJ2-4 | TRBV9 | TGTGCCAGCAGCGTCGAAGCGGGGGGGCCCTCGGACATTCAGTACTTC | CASSVEAGGPSDIQYF
- | - | TRBJ2-7 | TRBV2 | TGTGCCAGCAGTGAAGATTCTATAGCTGGGAGCTCCTACGAGCAGTACTTC | CASSEDSIAGSSYEQYF
- | TRBD1 | TRBJ1-1 | TRBV19 | TGTGCCAGTAGTACGACAGGGGTCGAGGGTGGCACTGAAGCTTTCTTT | CASSTTGVEGGTEAFF
- | - | TRBJ2-3 | TRBV29-1 | TGCAGCGTTGTTCCCAGTAGCACAGATACGCAGTATTTT | CSVVPSSTDTQYF
many | - | TRBJ1-2 | TRBV4-1 | TGCGCCAGCAGCCCCCTGGGGGGGCCCTATGGCTACACCTTC | CASSPLGGPYGYTF
many | - | TRBJ1-2 | TRBV30 | TGTGCCTGGAGCCGACAGGACGATCTCTATGGCTACACCTTC | CAWSRQDDLYGYTF
- | - | TRBJ1-3 | TRBV6-5 | TGTGCCAGCAGCGGGACATCAACTGGAAACACCATATATTTT | CASSGTSTGNTIYF
- | TRBD1 | TRBJ2-3 | TRBV11-2 | TGTGCCAGCAGCTTTTACAGGGGGAGCACAGATACGCAGTATTTT | CASSFYRGSTDTQYF
- | TRBD1 | TRBJ1-2 | TRBV5-4 | TGTGCCAGCAGCGTAAGACAGGGGGCAACTAACTATGGCTACACCTTC | CASSVRQGATNYGYTF
- | - | TRBJ1-2 | TRBV18 | TGTGCCAGCTCACCACCCTCCAGGCCAAACTATGGCTACACCTTC | CASSPPSRPNYGYTF
- | - | TRBJ1-2 | TRBV30 | TGTGCCTGGAGTGACAGCTATGGCTACACCTTC | CAWSDSYGYTF
- | - | TRBJ2-7 | TRBV13 | TGTGCCAGCAGCGCTGGGCGGGGCTACGAGCAGTACTTC | CASSAGRGYEQYF
- | - | TRBJ1-1 | TRBV19 | TGTGCCAGTAACCTGGGGGGGCGCACTGAAGCTTTCTTT | CASNLGGRTEAFF
- | - | TRBJ1-1 | TRBV5-6 | TGTGCCAGCAGCTTGTCTCTAAGGAACACTGAAGCTTTCTTT | CASSLSLRNTEAFF
- | - | TRBJ1-2 | TRBV11-2 | TGTGCCAGCAGCTTATCCCCGGGACAAGCTAACTATGGCTACACCTTC | CASSLSPGQANYGYTF
- | TRBD1 | TRBJ2-7 | TRBV5-5 | TGTGCCAGCAGCCGTGTGCCTGGAGTACAGGGGGCTCGGTACGAGCAGTACTTC | CASSRVPGVQGARYEQYF
- | TRBD1 | TRBJ1-2 | TRBV6-6 | TGTGCCAGCCGGGACAGGGGTTATGGCTACACCTTC | CASRDRGYGYTF
- | TRBD1 | TRBJ2-7 | TRBV9 | TGTGCCAGCAACCCGACAGGGGGCCTCTACGAGCAGTACTTC | CASNPTGGLYEQYF
- | - | TRBJ2-3 | TRBV10-1 | TGCGCCAGCAGCAGGGATCTGTCAGGGGATACGCAGTATTTT | CASSRDLSGDTQYF
once | - | TRBJ1-2 | TRBV3-1/TRBV3-2 | TGTGCCAGCAGCCCAGACATAGCCTATGGCTACACCTTC | CASSPDIAYGYTF
- | - | TRBJ1-2 | TRBV11-2 | TGTGCCAGCAGCTTATATTTCGAGGGGGATGGCTACACCTTC | CASSLYFEGDGYTF
- | TRBD1 | TRBJ2-6 | TRBV6-1 | TGTGCCAGCAGTGAGCAACAGGGGCGGGGGGCCAACGTCCTGACTTTC | CASSEQQGRGANVLTF
- | - | TRBJ1-4 | TRBV29-1 | TGCAGCGTTGGAGACGGGGGATATGAAAAACTGTTTTTT | CSVGDGGYEKLFF
- | - | TRBJ1-4 | TRBV6-6 | TGTGCCAGCAGTTACTCGGAGGGCTTGGAGAAACTGTTTTTT | CASSYSEGLEKLFF
- | TRBD1 | TRBJ1-4 | TRBV5-1 | TGCGCCAGCAGCTTGAGACAGGGGGGGGAAAAACTGTTTTTT | CASSLRQGGEKLFF
- | TRBD1 | TRBJ1-4 | TRBV3-1/TRBV3-2 | TGTGCCAGCAGCCAAGGGGGACAGGGTAGCGAAAAACTGTTTTTT | CASSQGGQGSEKLFF
- | TRBD1 | TRBJ1-2 | TRBV6-5 | TGTGCCAGCAGCGTACAGGGGTTCAACTATGGCTACACCTTC | CASSVQGFNYGYTF